These T cell receptor beta chains were read from a single sample in a study of T cell changes during pregnancy in multiple sclerosis. Sequencing was performed with immunoSEQ multiplex PCR; in TCRdb, only in-frame clones are kept and a portion is missing. The sample includes about 36,000 clones, about 88% of them seen just once. Material: CD8+ T cells from peripheral blood mononuclear cells, obtained in the third trimester of pregnancy. The receptors were gathered from a female donor with multiple sclerosis, enrolled in a pregnancy study. Both conserved end residues are part of each CDR3. D genes are given only for firm matches. The size entry is marked missing in some rows and otherwise reads once, few, many or a size class.

v_gene,abundance,d_gene,j_gene,CDR3nt,CDR3aa
TRBV9,.,.,TRBJ2-7,TGTGCCAGCAGCGTAGGAGGGCGATCCGAGCAGTACTTC,CASSVGGRSEQYF
TRBV13,once,TRBD1,TRBJ1-2,TGTGCCAGCAGCCCATCAGGGGGCGTTAGGGACGGCTACACCTTC,CASSPSGGVRDGYTF
TRBV2,.,TRBD1,TRBJ1-1,TGTGCCAGCAGTGGGGGTCGAGGACAGGGGTACACTGAAGCTTTCTTT,CASSGGRGQGYTEAFF
TRBV29-1,.,.,TRBJ1-5,TGCAGCGTTGGTGGGGGGGACTTACCTGGGGAGCCCCAGCATTTT,CSVGGGDLPGEPQHF
TRBV10-3,.,.,TRBJ2-7,TGTGCCATCAGTGAGTCGAGATGGGCACATCAGAATTTCTACGAGCAGTACTTC,CAISESRWAHQNFYEQYF
TRBV19,.,.,TRBJ1-2,TGTGCCAGTAGTGCGGGGCCACTTGATGGCTACACCTTC,CASSAGPLDGYTF
TRBV30,.,.,TRBJ1-2,TGTGCCTCCGCCTTCCTGGGGGGAGAAGCTAACTATGGCTACACCTTC,CASAFLGGEANYGYTF
TRBV27,.,TRBD2,TRBJ2-1,TGTGCCAGCAGTCCCTACCTAGCGGGGGGGCCTAATGAGCAGTTCTTC,CASSPYLAGGPNEQFF
TRBV7-2,.,TRBD2,TRBJ2-7,TGTGCCAGCAGCTTTAGCGGGAGCAGCAACGAGCAGTACTTC,CASSFSGSSNEQYF
TRBV7-2,.,.,TRBJ2-7,TGTGCCAGCAGCCCCCGTTTCCCAGCGGGTCCCTTCCCCTACGAGCAGTACTTC,CASSPRFPAGPFPYEQYF
TRBV5-1,.,.,TRBJ2-7,TGCGCCAGCAGCTTGCAAGGAGGACCCTCCTACGAGCAGTACTTC,CASSLQGGPSYEQYF
TRBV7-9,.,TRBD2,TRBJ2-2,TGTGCCAGCAGCCCAGGACTAGCGGGAAGTACCGGGGAGCTGTTTTTT,CASSPGLAGSTGELFF
TRBV4-3,.,.,TRBJ1-2,TGCGCCAGCAGCCAAGATCTTACAGGGTGGTACACCTTC,CASSQDLTGWYTF
TRBV4-2,once,.,TRBJ2-7,TGTGCCAGCAGCCAAGAAGGAGGCGGAAGATCCTACGAGCAGTACTTC,CASSQEGGGRSYEQYF